The clone carrying this T cell receptor beta chain was seen at least ten times. The antigen is unknown. The iRepertoire nested amplicon-rescue multiplex PCR amplified TCR alpha and beta CDR3s from RNA. One-step reverse transcription and amplification started from approximately 100-400 ng of tissue mRNA or PBMC total RNA. TCRdb called the multiplex PCR reads again in MiXCR, with one record for every CDR3 protein. The table records some 11,000 distinct CDR3 sequences, about a quarter of them present only once. This sample is drawn from a study of glioma-infiltrating T cells. Findings and caveats of the study: Gliomas, especially low-grade, showed above-expected tissue-blood divergence; non-neoplastic patients showed below.

The sample consisted of glioma tissue, nonneoplastic brain tissue, or PBMCs (not recorded which). The clonotype was recovered from a human donor with low-grade glioma or glioblastoma, undergoing nonglioma brain surgery, or in good health (not recorded which).

In nucleotides, the CDR3 is TGTGCCAGCAGCCTTACCGGGACCACGCAAGAGACCCAGTACTTC. As protein: CASSLTGTTQETQYF. The chain combines TRBV4-2 with TRBJ2-5, with D perhaps TRBD1 or TRBD2 (5 bases each). V was cut by 4 bases and J by 2 bases, with 14 bases left in between. The CDR3 has 15 residues. Germline V CDR1 and CDR2: LGHNA, YNFKEQ.